This TCR beta chain was captured by sequencing in a study of T cell responses to AZD1222 COVID-19 vaccine. Assay: immunoSEQ multiplex PCR; the TCRdb copy retains only in-frame clones and omits some. The repertoire holds around 120,000 clones, almost 95% seen once, with 1.6% in the top ten. CDR1 is PRHDT and CDR2 is FYEKMQ in the germline V gene (reference sequence). V was clipped by 4 bases and J by 4 bases; unmatched bases: 5. The CDR3 runs to 14 residues. Pooled in the analysis were second doses at about 4 or about 12 weeks. Specimen: peripheral blood, collected 28 days after the second AZD1222 dose. The sequence was collected from an adult who received the AZD1222 COVID-19 vaccine. The rearrangement links TRBV13 to TRBJ1-2, with 8 positions matching TRBD1. The CDR3 nucleotides are TGTGCCAGCAGCTCCTCCGACAGGGGCTATGGCTACACCTTC. Protein: CASSSSDRGYGYTF.